These 10 T cell receptor beta chains originate from one sample sequenced in a study of blood T cell repertoires in COVID-19 (dated by TCRdb to 2019 to 2021). The library was prepared using the immunoSEQ multiplex PCR assay. Held by TCRdb, this immuneACCESS table contains in-frame sequences only and omits some clones. Under half of the omission traces to an unresolved V gene where checked; the cause of the rest is unknown. The sample table contains more than 250,000 clones; only one count was recorded for nearly 85% of them. The ten largest clonotypes hold approximately 9% of the sample. The sample comprised peripheral blood. The receptor source for this set is a human donor in a cohort sampled during active COVID-19.

V is TRBV21-1 and J is TRBJ1-1; TRBD1, the table's D call, lacks a check against the DNA. TRBV21-1 is reported as a pseudogene. The CDR3 runs to 20 residues. CDR3 protein: CASSKSRRRECLFSNTEAFF. CDR3 bases: TGTGCCAGCAGCAAAAGTAGACGCAGGGAATGTCTATTTTCTAACACTGAAGCTTTCTTT.

This clone has just a few counts. The gene calls are TRBV19 and TRBJ1-5; D may be TRBD1 (6 bases). This CDR3 is built from 12 residues. Germline V gene lookup returns CDR1 LNHDA and CDR2 SQIVND (reference sequence). Trimming cost V 11 bases and J 5 bases, with 13 bases left between them. The CDR3 reads CAAGQPYQPQHF. As DNA, the CDR3 is TGTGCCGCCGGACAGCCCTATCAGCCCCAGCATTTT. The full variable domain, completed using reference TRBV19 and TRBJ1-5, is DGGITQSPKYLFRKEGQNVTLSCEQNLNHDAMYWYRQDPGQGLRLIYYSQIVNDFQKGDIAEGYSVSREKKESFPLTVTSAQKNPTAFYLCAAGQPYQPQHFGDGTRLSIL.

The V call is TRBV3-1 (or the pseudogene TRBV3-2), the J call TRBJ1-2, with TRBD1 matching 7 bases. CDR1 is LGHDT and CDR2 is YNNKEL in the germline V gene (reference sequence). Trimming cost V 4 bases and J 10 bases; bases outside gene matches: 12. The length of the CDR3 is 14 residues. CDR3 amino acids: CASSRDPGQRLYTF. The CDR3 nucleotides read TGTGCCAGCAGCCGGGACCCGGGACAGAGACTCTACACCTTC.

This clone has a handful of counts. The rearrangement uses TRBV9 and TRBJ1-6, with TRBD1 identical over 9 bases. CDR3 length: 18 amino acids. CDR1 SGDLS and CDR2 YYNGEE come from the germline V gene. V lost 0 bases and J lost 8; bases outside the gene matches: 12. CDR3 region: CASSVAGGTGYWDSPLHF. CDR3 bases: TGTGCCAGCAGCGTAGCAGGCGGGACAGGGTATTGGGATTCACCCCTCCACTTT.

The chain joins TRBV19 to TRBJ2-6; D is unresolved. Germline assignment: CDR1 LNHDA and CDR2 SQIVND (reference sequence). There are 17 residues in the CDR3. Trimming took 1 base from V and 0 from J, leaving 10 bases between them. CDR3 sequence: CASSIGPLDSGANVLTF. The DNA of the CDR3 is TGTGCCAGTAGTATAGGGCCCCTAGACTCTGGGGCCAACGTCCTGACTTTC.

A note on this clone: The junction differs from germline at one of its ends, possibly a read error. The rearrangement links TRBV19 to TRBJ2-3; 10 bases align to TRBD1. The CDR3 extends over 17 amino acids. Germline V gene lookup returns CDR1 LNHDA and CDR2 SQIVND (reference sequence). In nucleotides, the CDR3 is TGTGCCAGTAGTATGAGGGGACAGGGGATCCGCACAGATGCGCAGTATTTT. It is translated as CASSMRGQGIRTDAQYF.

The rearrangement links TRBV18 to TRBJ2-1; 7 bases agree with TRBD1. Germline loops: CDR1 KGHSH, CDR2 LQKENI. The CDR3 is made up of 14 amino acids. After removal of 7 bases from V and 4 bases from J, the junction contained 7 bases not matched to a gene. In DNA form, the CDR3 reads TGTGCCAGCTTACAGGGGAAGTTATACAATGAGCAGTTCTTC. It specifies CASLQGKLYNEQFF.

The V and J genes are TRBV18 and TRBJ1-3; maybe TRBD1 (5 bases). Trimming took off 2 bases at V and 4 bases at J, with 12 bases between the two ends. The CDR3 runs 15 residues. Germline loops: CDR1 KGHSH, CDR2 LQKENI. This CDR3 reads CASSPTTDRGNTIYF. CDR3 nucleotides: TGTGCCAGCTCACCAACTACAGACAGAGGAAACACCATATATTTT.

The chain has TRBV7-9 and TRBJ2-5; D is perhaps TRBD2 (5 bases). V was shortened by 5 bases and J by 5 bases, with 15 bases between the two germline ends. Germline CDR1 reads SEHNR; CDR2 reads FQNEAQ (reference sequence). This CDR3 has 14 amino acids. Written as DNA, the CDR3 is TGTGCCAGCAGCCCACCACTAGGCGGGGAGACCCAGTACTTC. Its protein is CASSPPLGGETQYF.

The chain recombines TRBV18 with TRBJ1-6; no definite D call. Per germline, CDR1 KGHSH and CDR2 LQKENI. V lost 4 bases and J 5 bases, leaving 9 bases between the germline ends. CDR3 length: 14 residues. CDR3 region: CASSLKGDNSPLHF. The CDR3 DNA reads TGTGCCAGCTCACTTAAGGGAGATAATTCACCCCTCCACTTT.